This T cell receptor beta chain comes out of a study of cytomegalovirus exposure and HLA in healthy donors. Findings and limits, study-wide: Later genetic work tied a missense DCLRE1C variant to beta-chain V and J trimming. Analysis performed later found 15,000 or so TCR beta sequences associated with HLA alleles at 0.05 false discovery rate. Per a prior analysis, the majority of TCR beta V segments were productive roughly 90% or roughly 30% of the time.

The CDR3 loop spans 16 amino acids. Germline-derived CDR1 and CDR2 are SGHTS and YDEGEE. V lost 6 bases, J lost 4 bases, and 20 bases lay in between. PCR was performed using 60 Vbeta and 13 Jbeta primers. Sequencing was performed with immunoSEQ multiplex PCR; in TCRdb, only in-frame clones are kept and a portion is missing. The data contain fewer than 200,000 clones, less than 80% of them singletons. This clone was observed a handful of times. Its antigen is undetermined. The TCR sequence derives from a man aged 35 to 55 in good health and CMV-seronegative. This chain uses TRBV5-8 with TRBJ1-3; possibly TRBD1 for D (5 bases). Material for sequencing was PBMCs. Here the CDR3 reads CASKRDGSKGGNTIYF. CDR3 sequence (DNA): TGTGCCAGCAAAAGAGACGGATCAAAGGGGGGAAACACCATATATTTT.